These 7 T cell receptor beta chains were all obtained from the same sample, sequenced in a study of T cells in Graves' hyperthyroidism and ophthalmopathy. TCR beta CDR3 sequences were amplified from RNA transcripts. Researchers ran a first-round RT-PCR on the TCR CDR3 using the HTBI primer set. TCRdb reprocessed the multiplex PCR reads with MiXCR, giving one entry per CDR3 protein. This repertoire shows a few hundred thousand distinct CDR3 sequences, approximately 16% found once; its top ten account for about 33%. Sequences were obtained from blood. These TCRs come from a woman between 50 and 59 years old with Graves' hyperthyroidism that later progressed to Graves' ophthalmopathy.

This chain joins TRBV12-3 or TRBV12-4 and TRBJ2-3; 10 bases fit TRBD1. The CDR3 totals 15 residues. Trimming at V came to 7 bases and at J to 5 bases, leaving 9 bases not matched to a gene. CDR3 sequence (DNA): TGTGCCAGCACCTCCGGGACAGGGGTTAAAGATACGCAGTATTTT. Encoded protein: CASTSGTGVKDTQYF.

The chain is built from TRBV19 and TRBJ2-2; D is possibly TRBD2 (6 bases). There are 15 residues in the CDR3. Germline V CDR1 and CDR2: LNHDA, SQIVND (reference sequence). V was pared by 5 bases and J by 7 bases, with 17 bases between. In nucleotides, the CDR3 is TGTGCCAGTAGTTATCCCGGGAGAAAGGTCGGGGAGCTGTTTTTT. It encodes CASSYPGRKVGELFF.

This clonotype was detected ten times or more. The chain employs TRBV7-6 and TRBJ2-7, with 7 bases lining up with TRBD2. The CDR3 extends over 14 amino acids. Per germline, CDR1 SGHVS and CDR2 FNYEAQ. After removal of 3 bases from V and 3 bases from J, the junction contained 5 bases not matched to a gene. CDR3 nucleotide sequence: TGTGCCAGCAGCTTGGGAGGGATTCTCTACGAGCAGTACTTC. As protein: CASSLGGILYEQYF.

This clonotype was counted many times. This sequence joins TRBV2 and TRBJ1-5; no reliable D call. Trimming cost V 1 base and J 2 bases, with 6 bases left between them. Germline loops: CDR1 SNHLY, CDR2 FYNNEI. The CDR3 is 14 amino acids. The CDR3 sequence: CASSEVEGNQPQHF. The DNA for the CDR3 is TGTGCCAGCAGTGAAGTGGAAGGCAATCAGCCCCAGCATTTT.

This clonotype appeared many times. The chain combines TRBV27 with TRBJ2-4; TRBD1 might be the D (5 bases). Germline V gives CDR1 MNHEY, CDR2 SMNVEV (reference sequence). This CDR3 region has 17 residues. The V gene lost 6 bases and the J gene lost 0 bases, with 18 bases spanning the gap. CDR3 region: CASRTGQGGVAKNIQYF. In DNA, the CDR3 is TGTGCCAGCAGAACCGGCCAGGGCGGAGTAGCCAAAAACATTCAGTACTTC.

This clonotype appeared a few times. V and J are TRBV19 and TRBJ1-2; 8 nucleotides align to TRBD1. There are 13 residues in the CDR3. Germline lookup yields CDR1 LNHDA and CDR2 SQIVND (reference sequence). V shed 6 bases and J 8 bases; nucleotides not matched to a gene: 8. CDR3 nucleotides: TGTGCCAGTAGACAACAGGGGGTGGAGGGCTACACCTTC. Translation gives CASRQQGVEGYTF.

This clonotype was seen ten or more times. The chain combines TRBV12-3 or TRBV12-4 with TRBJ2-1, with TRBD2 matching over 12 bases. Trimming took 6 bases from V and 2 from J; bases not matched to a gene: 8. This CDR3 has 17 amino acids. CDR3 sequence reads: CASSSFWTSGTYNEQFF. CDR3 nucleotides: TGTGCCAGCAGCTCTTTCTGGACTAGCGGGACCTACAATGAGCAGTTCTTC.